This is a list of T cell receptor beta chains from one sample in a study of blood T cell repertoires in COVID-19. TCRdb's table, derived via immunoSEQ multiplex PCR, lists solely in-frame clones and lacks some. Counted here are over 200,000 clones, about 91% occurring once; the ten biggest clones make up under 3%. The sequenced material came from peripheral blood. These receptors were obtained from a person aged 18 to 30 with COVID-19, enrolled during active disease. The CDR3 runs from the conserved cysteine through the conserved F or W. D genes are given only for firm matches. Size values are once, few and many counts, or a class for expanded clones, and some rows have none.

len	d_gene	abundance	v_gene	j_gene	CDR3aa	CDR3nt
15	NA	NA	TRBV7-8	TRBJ2-3	CASSLTGEDTDTQYF	TGTGCCAGCAGCTTGACGGGTGAGGACACAGATACGCAGTATTTT
13	NA	NA	TRBV27	TRBJ2-1	CASSLSALTGTFF	TGTGCCAGCAGTTTATCGGCTTTGACTGGAACGTTCTTC
14	TRBD1	NA	TRBV11-2	TRBJ1-1	CASNPGQVAREAFF	TGTGCCAGCAACCCGGGACAGGTAGCACGGGAAGCTTTCTTT
14	NA	NA	TRBV6-5	TRBJ1-1	CASSYLSGNGEAFF	TGTGCCAGCAGTTACCTGTCGGGGAACGGTGAAGCTTTCTTT
13	TRBD1	NA	TRBV29-1	TRBJ1-4	CSVVGQLNEKLFF	TGCAGCGTTGTGGGACAGTTAAATGAAAAACTGTTTTTT
13	TRBD1	NA	TRBV7-8	TRBJ2-7	CASSTSQGAKQYF	TGTGCCAGCAGTACCTCGCAGGGGGCCAAGCAGTACTTC
14	NA	NA	TRBV25-1	TRBJ2-7	CASSGRDSSYEQYF	TGTGCCAGCAGTGGACGGGACTCCTCCTACGAGCAGTACTTC
16	TRBD2	NA	TRBV7-9	TRBJ2-2	CASSLATSGRTGELFF	TGTGCCAGCAGCTTGGCCACTAGCGGGAGAACCGGGGAGCTGTTTTTT
13	NA	NA	TRBV25-1	TRBJ2-2	CASSERLTGELFF	TGTGCCAGCAGTGAGAGGTTAACCGGGGAGCTGTTTTTT
16	NA	NA	TRBV15	TRBJ1-5	CATSRDRGYSNQPQHF	TGTGCCACCAGCAGAGATCGGGGTTATAGCAATCAGCCCCAGCATTTT
17	TRBD2	NA	TRBV18	TRBJ2-5	CASSPFVSGSVPETQYF	TGTGCCAGCTCACCATTTGTAAGCGGGAGCGTCCCGGAGACCCAGTACTTC
17	TRBD2	NA	TRBV25-1	TRBJ2-5	CASSAPRWVAGQETQYF	TGTGCCAGCAGTGCCCCCCGGTGGGTAGCGGGACAAGAGACCCAGTACTTC
16	NA	NA	TRBV19	TRBJ1-6	CASSIDSPTYNSPLHF	TGTGCCAGTAGTATCGACAGCCCAACCTATAATTCACCCCTCCACTTT
17	NA	once	TRBV5-6	TRBJ1-6	CASSLSFGRGTNSPLHF	TGTGCCAGCAGCTTGTCCTTTGGCCGGGGAACCAATTCACCCCTCCACTTT
16	NA	NA	TRBV4-3	TRBJ2-5	CASSQSVEGYQETQYF	TGCGCCAGCAGCCAATCGGTAGAGGGTTACCAAGAGACCCAGTACTTC
12	NA	NA	TRBV14	TRBJ1-1	CASSPQNSEAFF	TGTGCCAGCAGCCCACAGAACTCTGAAGCTTTCTTT
15	TRBD1	NA	TRBV5-6	TRBJ2-5	CASSPTGGGMETQYF	TGTGCCAGCAGCCCGACAGGGGGAGGAATGGAGACCCAGTACTTC
13	TRBD1	NA	TRBV7-3	TRBJ2-5	CASSTTGVETQYF	TGTGCCAGCAGCACGACAGGGGTAGAGACCCAGTACTTC
12	NA	NA	TRBV19	TRBJ1-1	CASSTGVVLAFF	TGTGCCAGTAGCACGGGGGTCGTATTGGCTTTCTTT
14	TRBD1	NA	TRBV5-1	TRBJ2-7	CASKTGTGSYEQYF	TGCGCCAGCAAAACCGGGACAGGCTCCTACGAGCAGTACTTC
13	TRBD1	NA	TRBV30	TRBJ1-2	CAWRGQGVDGYTF	TGTGCCTGGAGGGGACAGGGGGTGGATGGCTACACCTTC
17	NA	NA	TRBV4-3	TRBJ2-3	CASSQDGGTRGTDTQYF	TGCGCCAGCAGCCAAGATGGGGGGACCCGCGGCACAGATACGCAGTATTTT
19	NA	NA	TRBV7-9	TRBJ1-3	CASSSPFPQGRNSGNTIYF	TGTGCCAGCAGCTCCCCATTTCCCCAGGGGCGAAATTCTGGAAACACCATATATTTT
19	TRBD1	NA	TRBV7-8	TRBJ1-5	CASSLLFGQGRQGFQPQHF	TGTGCCAGCAGCCTACTTTTCGGACAGGGGAGGCAGGGTTTTCAGCCCCAGCATTTT
16	TRBD1	NA	TRBV7-9	TRBJ2-5	CASSFSTLAQGETQYF	TGTGCCAGCAGCTTTAGTACCCTCGCACAGGGGGAGACCCAGTACTTC
14	NA	once	TRBV6-5	TRBJ2-3	CASSSPTNTDTQYF	TGTGCCAGCAGTTCACCGACTAACACAGATACGCAGTATTTT
13	NA	NA	TRBV28	TRBJ2-7	CASSFGLGIEQYF	TGTGCCAGCAGTTTCGGACTCGGGATCGAGCAGTACTTC
17	TRBD1	NA	TRBV7-2	TRBJ1-4	CASSLMTGGVLGEKLFF	TGTGCCAGCAGCTTAATGACAGGGGGCGTTCTAGGTGAAAAACTGTTTTTT
15	TRBD1	NA	TRBV11-2	TRBJ1-2	CASSIDSGTGDGYTF	TGTGCCAGCAGCATCGACTCCGGGACAGGGGACGGCTACACCTTC
15	TRBD1	few	TRBV19	TRBJ1-5	CASSTTGGAGQPQHF	TGTGCCAGTAGCACCACAGGGGGCGCAGGGCAGCCCCAGCATTTT
16	TRBD2	NA	TRBV6-2/TRBV6-3	TRBJ2-1	CASSPLAGGPGNEQFF	TGTGCCAGCAGTCCCCTAGCGGGAGGGCCTGGCAATGAGCAGTTCTTC
13	TRBD1	NA	TRBV15	TRBJ2-3	CATSSGTGFTQYF	TGTGCCACCAGCAGCGGGACAGGGTTTACGCAGTATTTT
15	TRBD1	NA	TRBV27	TRBJ2-4	CASSLGTGQRNIQYF	TGTGCCAGCAGCTTAGGGACGGGACAGAGAAACATTCAGTACTTC
13	TRBD2	many	TRBV7-2	TRBJ2-7	CASSWTSYHEQYF	TGTGCCAGCAGCTGGACTAGCTATCACGAGCAGTACTTC
15	NA	NA	TRBV9	TRBJ1-4	CASSVAGGEDEKLFF	TGTGCCAGCAGCGTCGCGGGGGGAGAGGATGAAAAACTGTTTTTT
15	TRBD1	few	TRBV5-4	TRBJ2-2	CASCWTGGDTGELFF	TGTGCCAGCTGCTGGACAGGGGGGGACACCGGGGAGCTGTTTTTT
14	TRBD1	few	TRBV6-4	TRBJ2-2	CASSEDRDTGELFF	TGTGCCAGCAGTGAGGACAGGGACACCGGGGAGCTGTTTTTT
16	NA	NA	TRBV15	TRBJ2-2	CATSRDRTTNTGELFF	TGTGCCACCAGCAGAGATAGGACTACCAACACCGGGGAGCTGTTTTTT
15	TRBD2	NA	TRBV10-1	TRBJ2-2	CASSDSSGGTGELFF	TGCGCCAGCAGTGATTCTAGCGGCGGCACCGGGGAGCTGTTTTTT
12	NA	NA	TRBV10-3	TRBJ2-7	CATSQGINEQYF	TGTGCCACCTCTCAGGGGATCAACGAGCAGTACTTC
16	TRBD1	once	TRBV6-5	TRBJ2-5	CASSYVIQGNQETQYF	TGTGCCAGCAGTTACGTCATACAGGGGAACCAAGAGACCCAGTACTTC
13	NA	NA	TRBV11-2	TRBJ1-5	CASSLGQSQPQHF	TGTGCCAGCAGCTTAGGACAGTCACAGCCCCAGCATTTT
12	NA	NA	TRBV2	TRBJ2-1	CASRARNNEQFF	TGTGCCAGTCGAGCGCGAAACAATGAGCAGTTCTTC
17	NA	NA	TRBV7-2	TRBJ2-3	CASSSSLAFLNTDTQYF	TGTGCCAGCAGCAGCTCCCTAGCCTTCCTTAACACAGATACGCAGTATTTT
15	TRBD1	NA	TRBV13	TRBJ2-7	CASSGRDRGNYEQYF	TGTGCCAGCAGTGGTCGGGACAGGGGGAATTACGAGCAGTACTTC
17	TRBD1	NA	TRBV7-9	TRBJ2-1	CASSLAAGTDAYNEQFF	TGTGCCAGCAGCTTAGCGGCCGGGACAGATGCCTACAATGAGCAGTTCTTC
13	NA	NA	TRBV19	TRBJ2-2	CASTTTLPGELFF	TGTGCCAGTACTACTACTCTGCCCGGGGAGCTGTTTTTT
12	NA	NA	TRBV12-5	TRBJ2-3	CASGLGGDTQYF	TGTGCTAGTGGTCTAGGCGGAGATACGCAGTATTTT